This is a list of T cell receptor beta chains from one sample in a study of response to subunit inactivated influenza vaccine. TCRdb itself ran the RT-PCR reads through MiXCR, one entry per CDR3 protein. This table has under 850,000 distinct CDR3 sequences, less than 20% appearing once. This material consisted of PBMCs from blood, taken approximately 5 days after vaccination. These receptors came from a man aged 45 to 65 who received an inactivated influenza vaccine. Both conserved end residues are part of each CDR3. The order of the fields is CDR3 protein, CDR3 DNA, D gene, J gene, V gene, clone size. A D gene is named only where the DNA matches it firmly. The listing skips clone size in some rows; elsewhere it reads once, few, many or a size class.

CASSRASGQETQYF	TGTGCCAGCTCACGGGCTAGCGGTCAAGAGACCCAGTACTTC	TRBD2	TRBJ2-5	TRBV18	few
CSVGRGSQETQYF	TGCAGCGTTGGTCGGGGGTCCCAAGAGACCCAGTACTTC	NA	TRBJ2-5	TRBV29-1	many
CASSTLSSYNEQFF	TGTGCCAGCTCGACTCTTAGCTCCTACAATGAGCAGTTCTTC	NA	TRBJ2-1	TRBV18	few
CASSVDPATTYEQYF	TGTGCCAGCAGCGTAGACCCCGCCACCACGTACGAGCAGTACTTC	NA	TRBJ2-7	TRBV9	NA
CASSLAPTGSYNEQFF	TGCGCCAGCAGCTTGGCCCCGACCGGCTCCTACAATGAGCAGTTCTTC	NA	TRBJ2-1	TRBV5-1	NA
CASSFYTEETQYF	TGTGCCAGCAGCTTCTACACAGAAGAGACCCAGTACTTC	NA	TRBJ2-5	TRBV5-5	few
CATSKRTGGETQYF	TGTGCCACCAGCAAGAGAACCGGGGGAGAGACCCAGTACTTC	NA	TRBJ2-5	TRBV15	few
CASSPRRAGKIGELFF	TGTGCCAGCAGCCCGAGACGAGCGGGGAAGATCGGGGAGCTGTTTTTT	TRBD2	TRBJ2-2	TRBV9	few
CASSLGLAGISTDTQYF	TGTGCCAGCAGCTTGGGACTAGCGGGGATTAGCACAGATACGCAGTATTTT	TRBD2	TRBJ2-3	TRBV5-6	NA
CASTGPPYNEQFF	TGTGCCAGCACCGGGCCCCCCTACAATGAGCAGTTCTTC	NA	TRBJ2-1	TRBV6-2/TRBV6-3	few
CASSLAVSAYEQYF	TGCGCCAGCAGCTTGGCAGTATCCGCCTACGAGCAGTACTTC	NA	TRBJ2-7	TRBV5-1	few
CATNRGLNTEAFF	TGTGCCACAAACAGGGGATTGAACACTGAAGCTTTCTTT	TRBD1	TRBJ1-1	TRBV12-3/TRBV12-4	many
CSARPVGGDLNYGYTF	TGCAGTGCTAGACCGGTCGGAGGGGACCTTAACTATGGCTACACCTTC	NA	TRBJ1-2	TRBV20-1	NA
CASRPPGPIQYF	TGTGCCAGCAGGCCTCCGGGACCTATACAGTACTTC	NA	TRBJ2-4	TRBV6-2/TRBV6-3	NA
CASSPVGPSYEQYF	TGTGCCAGCAGCCCTGTGGGGCCCTCCTACGAGCAGTACTTC	NA	TRBJ2-7	TRBV7-2	NA
CASSSTVLYEQYF	TGTGCCAGCAGTTCGACAGTTCTCTACGAGCAGTACTTC	NA	TRBJ2-7	TRBV6-5	NA
CASSQGTAATYEQYF	TGTGCCAGCAGTCAGGGGACAGCCGCTACCTACGAGCAGTACTTC	TRBD1	TRBJ2-7	TRBV12-3/TRBV12-4	few
CASSLGAKYYEQYF	TGTGCCAGCAGCTTAGGGGCCAAATACTACGAGCAGTACTTC	NA	TRBJ2-7	TRBV11-1	few
CASSRGTSADTQYF	TGTGCCAGCAGCCGTGGGACTAGCGCAGATACGCAGTATTTT	TRBD2	TRBJ2-3	TRBV13	NA
CASSFRVYTEAFF	TGTGCCAGCAGTTTCAGGGTGTACACTGAAGCTTTCTTT	NA	TRBJ1-1	TRBV12-3/TRBV12-4	many
CASSFEPRNTGELFF	TGCGCCAGCAGCTTTGAGCCAAGGAACACCGGGGAGCTGTTTTTT	NA	TRBJ2-2	TRBV5-1	NA
CASRPTGGIEYGYTF	TGTGCCAGCAGGCCGACAGGGGGGATTGAGTATGGCTACACCTTC	TRBD1	TRBJ1-2	TRBV28	NA
CAWSPPSLNYGYTF	TGTGCCTGGAGTCCGCCCAGTCTTAACTATGGCTACACCTTC	NA	TRBJ1-2	TRBV30	once
CSVRDGGLKYF	TGCAGCGTTCGGGATGGGGGGCTGAAGTACTTC	NA	TRBJ2-7	TRBV29-1	few
CASSLGGKATEAFF	TGTGCCAGCAGTTTGGGGGGGAAGGCCACTGAAGCTTTCTTT	NA	TRBJ1-1	TRBV12-3/TRBV12-4	few
CAIRTSGRATDEQFF	TGCGCCATTCGGACTAGCGGGAGGGCCACAGATGAGCAGTTCTTC	TRBD2	TRBJ2-1	TRBV10-2	NA
CASSQDKGTLFF	TGTGCCAGCAGCCAAGATAAGGGCACCCTGTTTTTT	NA	TRBJ1-4	TRBV4-2	few
CASSFGRGPGELFF	TGTGCCAGCAGTTTTGGCAGGGGGCCCGGGGAGCTGTTTTTT	TRBD1	TRBJ2-2	TRBV12-3/TRBV12-4	few
CASSLMSGGYTGELFF	TGTGCCAGCAGCTTAATGTCAGGGGGCTACACCGGGGAGCTGTTTTTT	TRBD1	TRBJ2-2	TRBV7-3	few
CAIGTEYNSPLHF	TGTGCCATCGGTACAGAATATAATTCACCCCTCCACTTT	NA	TRBJ1-6	TRBV10-3	NA
CASRPQALAGGARNEQFF	TGTGCCAGCAGACCACAAGCACTAGCGGGAGGGGCTAGGAATGAGCAGTTCTTC	TRBD2	TRBJ2-1	TRBV6-2/TRBV6-3	NA
CASSFDRGDTQYF	TGTGCCAGCAGCTTCGACAGGGGCGATACGCAGTATTTT	TRBD1	TRBJ2-3	TRBV7-2	few
CASSQGRGLAAYEQYF	TGTGCCAGCAGCCAAGGTCGCGGACTAGCGGCCTACGAGCAGTACTTC	TRBD2	TRBJ2-7	TRBV4-2	NA
CASSPRDSRRIDTQYF	TGTGCCAGCAGTCCGCGGGACTCGAGAAGGATAGATACGCAGTATTTT	NA	TRBJ2-3	TRBV12-3/TRBV12-4	NA
CASSPPGSEETQYF	TGTGCCAGCTCACCACCGGGAAGCGAAGAGACCCAGTACTTC	NA	TRBJ2-5	TRBV18	NA
CASSYAKTNEQFF	TGTGCCAGCAGTTATGCGAAGACCAATGAGCAGTTCTTC	NA	TRBJ2-1	TRBV28	many
CSAARLAGVSEQYF	TGCAGTGCCGCCCGACTAGCGGGAGTCAGTGAGCAGTACTTC	TRBD2	TRBJ2-7	TRBV20-1	NA
CASSEGTSADTQYF	TGCGCCAGCAGCGAGGGGACTAGCGCGGATACGCAGTATTTT	TRBD2	TRBJ2-3	TRBV5-1	many
CASSQTPVASDTQYF	TGCGCCAGCAGCCAAACCCCGGTAGCCTCAGATACGCAGTATTTT	NA	TRBJ2-3	TRBV4-3	many
CASSLANGGTDTQYF	TGTGCCAGCAGCTTAGCGAACGGAGGTACAGATACGCAGTATTTT	NA	TRBJ2-3	TRBV7-9	NA
CAISESTGWNQPQHF	TGTGCCATCAGTGAGTCGACAGGGTGGAACCAGCCCCAGCATTTT	TRBD1	TRBJ1-5	TRBV10-3	few
CASSRGGFSTDTQYF	TGTGCCAGCAGCAGAGGAGGGTTTAGCACAGATACGCAGTATTTT	NA	TRBJ2-3	TRBV11-2	NA
CSAREALAGGDEQYF	TGCAGTGCTAGAGAGGCACTAGCGGGAGGGGACGAGCAGTACTTC	TRBD2	TRBJ2-7	TRBV20-1	NA
CAISERPIPSYEQYF	TGTGCCATCAGTGAGAGACCTATCCCCTCCTACGAGCAGTACTTC	NA	TRBJ2-7	TRBV10-3	many
CSASGRLAGSTDTQYF	TGCAGTGCTAGTGGGAGGCTAGCGGGGTCCACAGATACGCAGTATTTT	TRBD2	TRBJ2-3	TRBV20-1	many
CAISESYRNTGELFF	TGTGCCATCAGTGAGAGCTACCGTAACACCGGGGAGCTGTTTTTT	NA	TRBJ2-2	TRBV10-3	few
CASSPRNWVEQFF	TGTGCCAGCAGCCCCCGAAATTGGGTTGAGCAGTTCTTC	NA	TRBJ2-1	TRBV9	few
CASSSIRDSLREQYF	TGTGCCAGCAGTTCTATCCGGGACAGCCTTCGCGAGCAGTACTTC	TRBD1	TRBJ2-7	TRBV12-3/TRBV12-4	NA
CASSPTGRRSNEQFF	TGTGCCAGCAGCCCCACGGGGCGAAGAAGCAATGAGCAGTTCTTC	NA	TRBJ2-1	TRBV5-6	NA
CASSYPSRELAETQYF	TGTGCCAGCAGTTACCCATCCAGAGAATTGGCCGAGACCCAGTACTTC	NA	TRBJ2-5	TRBV6-2/TRBV6-3	many
CASSYSYRTSGRAKEQFF	TGTGCCAGCAGTTACTCCTATCGGACTAGCGGGAGGGCAAAGGAGCAGTTCTTC	TRBD2	TRBJ2-1	TRBV6-5	few
CSARVGAYTDTQYF	TGCAGTGCTAGAGTCGGGGCTTACACAGATACGCAGTATTTT	NA	TRBJ2-3	TRBV20-1	few
CSARERAVSQYF	TGCAGTGCCAGAGAGAGGGCCGTTAGCCAGTACTTC	NA	TRBJ2-5	TRBV20-1	NA
CASSRFQDGELFF	TGCGCCAGCAGCCGTTTTCAGGACGGGGAGCTGTTTTTT	NA	TRBJ2-2	TRBV4-3	many
CASSQETGFMSYEQYF	TGCGCCAGCAGCCAAGAGACTGGGTTCATGTCCTACGAGCAGTACTTC	NA	TRBJ2-7	TRBV4-3	many
CASSQESFGQIYEQYF	TGTGCCAGCAGCCAAGAATCGTTCGGGCAGATCTACGAGCAGTACTTC	NA	TRBJ2-7	TRBV4-2	NA
CASTWTGGETQYF	TGTGCCAGCACCTGGACAGGGGGTGAGACCCAGTACTTC	TRBD1	TRBJ2-5	TRBV12-3/TRBV12-4	NA
CASNRDRVDEQYF	TGTGCCAGCAACCGGGACAGGGTGGACGAGCAGTACTTC	TRBD1	TRBJ2-7	TRBV12-3/TRBV12-4	NA